This note documents a single TCR beta chain sequence. Its antigen is currently unknown. From the germline J gene comes the end of the CDR3, since the read stops 3 residues before it. This sample stems from a study of Tregs in tolerant kidney transplant recipients. Study-level results: Validation in larger populations is needed because few patients were studied. In tolerant patients, donor-specific Tregs outgrew total Tregs, suggesting antigen-driven expansion. Activated donor B cell expansion appeared to reveal the most relevant donor-specific TCRbeta repertoire.

The nonmyeloablative bone marrow transplants came from related graft donors, with transient mixed chimerism. Thawed PBMCs were FACS-sorted into unstimulated CD4+CD25+CD127- regulatory T cells, CD4+CD25- non-regulatory cells, CD4 and CD8 cells. Profiling relied on immunoSEQ multiplex PCR, and the TCRdb table lists in-frame clones only, not all of them. The sample has 12,000 to 15,000 clones. The CDR3 length is 13 residues. CDR1 is SSHAT and CDR2 is FNYEAQ in the germline V gene (reference sequence). V dropped 0 bases and J dropped 3 bases, with 5 bases sitting between them. This rearrangement joins TRBV7-7 to TRBJ1-1; no definite D call. The TCR was taken from a human patient who received a combined kidney and bone marrow transplant. Certain T cells may be donor cells from the graft. The material was CD4+ T cells from blood (PBMCs), obtained 12 months after the transplant. The covered CDR3 bases are TGTGCCAGCAGCTTAGCGCAGGACACTGAA. Translated, it gives CASSLAQDTE. In full, the CDR3 reads CASSLAQDTEAFF.